The 19 T cell receptor beta chains below were found in one sample sequenced in a study of T cells in Graves' hyperthyroidism and ophthalmopathy. Amplification of TCR beta CDR3 regions used RNA as the template. The HTBI primer set was used in a first-round RT-PCR of the TCR CDR3. TCRdb ran MiXCR on the multiplex PCR reads and lists one entry per CDR3 protein. The sample carries approximately 570,000 distinct CDR3 sequences, 20% recorded once. Sequenced sample: blood. Receptor source: a man aged 35-49 years with Graves' ophthalmopathy.

CDR3 protein: CASSLDLPYYYGYTF. The CDR3 nucleotides read TGTGCCAGCAGCTTAGATCTTCCGTACTACTATGGCTACACCTTC. The chain couples TRBV11-2 to TRBJ1-2; D is unresolved. CDR3 length: 15 residues. CDR1 and CDR2 from the germline V gene are SGHAT and FQNNGV. Between the trimmed V and J ends, which lost 0 bases and 3 bases, there was a span of 11 bases. Filled out from reference TRBV11-2 and TRBJ1-2, the complete variable domain reads EAGVAQSPRYKIIEKRQSVAFWCNPISGHATLYWYQQILGQGPKLLIQFQNNGVVDDSQLPKDRFSAERLKGVDSTLKIQPAKLEDSAVYLCASSLDLPYYYGYTFGSGTRLTVV.

This clonotype was counted at least ten times. This chain connects TRBV28 to TRBJ2-7; D is possibly TRBD1 (5 bases). Germline V gives CDR1 MDHEN, CDR2 SYDVKM. V lost 4 bases and J 1 base, leaving 14 bases between the germline ends. This CDR3 is built from 15 residues. Here the CDR3 reads CASSSPQGASYEQYF. The CDR3 bases are TGTGCCAGCAGTTCCCCACAAGGGGCGTCCTACGAGCAGTACTTC.

This clonotype has more than one count but fewer than ten. The chain joins TRBV30 to TRBJ1-5; a possible D gene is TRBD1 (5 bases). Germline V gene data show CDR1 as GTSNPN and CDR2 as SVGIG (reference sequence). Trimming removed 3 bases from V and 5 bases from J, with 23 bases in between. The CDR3 is 17 residues long. CDR3 protein: CAWSKRGPGPQYQPQHF. The CDR3 coding sequence is TGTGCCTGGAGCAAGCGGGGACCGGGACCTCAATATCAGCCCCAGCATTTT.

The sample holds one count of this clonotype. Since the CDR3 does not end with the conserved phenylalanine or tryptophan, this likely comes from a read error. The chain employs TRBV19 and TRBJ2-7, with D unclear. With 0 bases removed from V and 3 bases from J, the gap between germline ends came to 6 bases. Germline V gene lookup returns CDR1 LNHDA and CDR2 SQIVND (reference sequence). The CDR3 spans 13 residues. CDR3 amino acids: CASSIDYYYEQYL. DNA of the CDR3: TGTGCCAGTAGTATAGACTACTACTACGAGCAGTACCTC.

This chain uses TRBV12-3 or TRBV12-4 with TRBJ2-2; D is unresolved. The CDR3 runs to 13 residues. Trimming removed 6 bases from V and 8 bases from J, with 13 bases in between. CDR3 in DNA: TGTGCCAGCAGCCCGCTTGTTGGGGGGGAGCTGTTTTTT. Translation gives CASSPLVGGELFF.

This clonotype showed up just a few times. V is TRBV6-2 or TRBV6-3 and J is TRBJ2-1; TRBD2 agrees at 7 bases. V shed 6 bases, J shed 11 bases, and the junction held 7 bases outside the gene matches. Germline V gene lookup returns CDR1 MNHEY and CDR2 SVGEGT. The CDR3 length is 12 residues. CDR3 region: CASSPLAKKQFF. In DNA form, the CDR3 reads TGTGCCAGCAGCCCACTAGCGAAGAAGCAGTTCTTC.

This rearrangement joins TRBV6-9 to TRBJ1-2, with D unclear. CDR1 is MNHGY and CDR2 is SVAAGI in the germline V gene. This CDR3 has 12 residues. Trimming took off 3 bases at V and 3 bases at J, with 5 bases between the two ends. The CDR3 coding sequence is TGTGCCAGCAGTTACGGTCACTATGGCTACACCTTC. This sequence encodes CASSYGHYGYTF.

The genes are TRBV6-1 and TRBJ1-2; TRBD1 aligns across 7 bases. V lost 5 bases and J lost 8; bases outside the gene matches: 8. This CDR3 spans 13 amino acids. Looked up from germline, CDR1 is MNHNS and CDR2 is SASEGT. CDR3: CASSPGGGGGYTF. The CDR3 coding sequence is TGTGCCAGCAGTCCAGGGGGGGGCGGAGGCTACACCTTC.

This clonotype was recorded at least ten times. The genes are TRBV12-3 or TRBV12-4 and TRBJ2-2, with D possibly matching TRBD2 (6 bases). The CDR3 has 14 amino acids. Trimming shortened V by 7 bases and J by 1 base, and 10 bases separated the two germline ends. The CDR3 coding sequence is TGTGCCAGCATCTTGGGGGGGAACACCGGGGAGCTGTTTTTT. Translated: CASILGGNTGELFF.

This clonotype was observed a handful of times. V usage is TRBV29-1 and J usage is TRBJ2-7, with a tentative D call TRBD2 (6 bases). CDR1 is SQVTM, CDR2 ANQGSEA, per germline. V was cut by 0 bases and J by 6 bases, with 18 bases left in between. The CDR3 loop spans 15 amino acids. CDR3: CSVEDVTSPLGEQYF. The CDR3 DNA reads as TGCAGCGTTGAAGATGTGACTAGTCCCCTGGGCGAGCAGTACTTC.

The V gene is TRBV28, the J gene TRBJ2-1; 8 bases fit TRBD2. Unmatched junction bases numbered 8, after V lost 6 bases and J lost 4 bases. This CDR3 has 15 amino acids. In germline, CDR1 is MDHEN, CDR2 SYDVKM. The CDR3 here is CASRTGTSVYNEQFF. For the CDR3, the DNA is TGTGCCAGCAGGACCGGGACTAGTGTTTACAATGAGCAGTTCTTC.

The rearrangement links TRBV5-1 to TRBJ2-7, with 8 positions matching TRBD2. The germline V gene has CDR1 SGHRS and CDR2 YFSETQ. Trimming cost V 4 bases and J 5 bases; bases outside gene matches: 8. The CDR3 extends over 14 amino acids. CDR3 in DNA: TGCGCCAGCAGCCCGGGGGGGGGGTTCGACGAGCAGTACTTC. It yields the protein CASSPGGGFDEQYF.

The rearrangement uses TRBV28 and TRBJ2-1, with a weak D call TRBD2 (6 bases). V dropped 10 bases and J dropped 5 bases, with 18 bases sitting between them. Germline-derived CDR1 and CDR2 are MDHEN and SYDVKM. The CDR3 is 14 amino acids. The CDR3 sequence is CAIKEGGLHNEQFF. DNA of the CDR3: TGTGCCATCAAAGAGGGTGGACTACACAATGAGCAGTTCTTC.

The chain carries TRBV20-1 and TRBJ2-1; TRBD1 is a possible D gene (6 bases). The CDR3 has 13 residues. Germline CDR1 is DFQATT and CDR2 is SNEGSKA (reference sequence). With 3 bases removed from V and 5 bases from J, the gap between germline ends came to 11 bases. CDR3 residues: CSARGTQNNEQFF. The DNA for the CDR3 is TGCAGTGCTAGGGGGACACAAAACAATGAGCAGTTCTTC.

This clonotype was found a few times. This chain links TRBV27 with TRBJ2-1; D might be TRBD2 (6 bases). Trimming removed 5 bases from V and 3 bases from J, with 11 bases in between. There are 14 residues in the CDR3. Germline CDR1 reads MNHEY; CDR2 reads SMNVEV (reference sequence). CDR3 loop: CASSKAGGYNEQFF. Written as DNA, the CDR3 is TGTGCCAGCAGTAAAGCCGGGGGCTACAATGAGCAGTTCTTC.

The V gene is TRBV30, the J gene TRBJ2-3, with 9 bases aligning to TRBD2. Germline CDR1 reads GTSNPN; CDR2 reads SVGIG (reference sequence). The V and J ends lost 5 bases and 4 bases, in that order; junction bases with no gene match: 13. This CDR3 region has 16 residues. CDR3 DNA: TGTGCCTGGGAATCTAGCGGGAAGCCTATAGCAGATACGCAGTATTTT. Amino acid sequence: CAWESSGKPIADTQYF.

This clonotype was counted at least ten times. This rearrangement joins TRBV28 to TRBJ2-6; maybe TRBD1 (6 bases). The germline CDR1 and CDR2 sequences are MDHEN and SYDVKM. The CDR3 sequence is 16 residues long. The ends were cut back, 5 bases at V and 4 bases at J, with 15 bases in the middle. Here the CDR3 reads CASSRDVGAGANVLTF. The CDR3 DNA sequence: TGTGCCAGCAGTAGGGACGTGGGGGCCGGGGCCAACGTCCTGACTTTC.

This clonotype was counted between two and nine times. This chain connects TRBV7-6 to TRBJ2-7; 11 positions match TRBD2. The V gene end was trimmed by 4 bases and the J gene end by 0 bases; junction bases not matched to a gene: 5. CDR1 is SGHVS, CDR2 FNYEAQ, per germline. This CDR3 has 16 residues. CDR3 in amino acids: CASSSGLADFSYEQYF. Here the CDR3 DNA reads TGTGCCAGCAGCTCGGGACTAGCGGATTTCTCCTACGAGCAGTACTTC.

This clonotype appeared many times. The chain has TRBV5-1 and TRBJ2-1, with 7 bases fitting TRBD2. In germline, CDR1 is SGHRS, CDR2 YFSETQ. V shed 3 bases, J shed 0 bases, and the junction held 9 bases outside the gene matches. The CDR3 length is 17 residues. As DNA, the CDR3 is TGCGCCAGCAGCTCCGGACTAGGGAGAGGCTCCTACAATGAGCAGTTCTTC. Residues: CASSSGLGRGSYNEQFF.